This entry features one T cell receptor (beta chain) sequence. Its specificity is not known. Trimming removed 0 bases at V and 4 bases at J, with 17 bases between. The CDR3 length is 17 residues. The germline gives CDR1 SGDLS, CDR2 YYNGEE. Samples were taken at baseline and on day 1 of cycles 4 and 7. Using immunoSEQ multiplex PCR, the repertoire was profiled, and TCRdb retains in-frame clones only, with some absent. The sample includes tens of thousands of clones, roughly nine tenths of them seen just once. This sample is drawn from a study of OX40 agonist ivuxolimab in advanced cancers. Study summary: Ivuxolimab, an antibody acting as an agonist of OX40 (CD134), was used to treat patients. Antecedent anti-PD-1, anti-PD-L1 or anti-CTLA-4 therapy was permissible, with roughly 40% having received some.

Study results and caveats: Clones of CD4+ and CD8+ blood T cells grew by week 6 at doses of 0.1 to 3.0 mg/kg.

The chain combines TRBV9 with TRBJ1-3, with TRBD1 as a possible D gene (5 bases). The sample here was CD4+ or CD8+ T cells sorted from blood, taken in a trial of the OX40 agonist ivuxolimab. The sequence came from an adult with an advanced solid tumor such as melanoma, head and neck, liver or kidney cancer. In nucleotides, the CDR3 is TGTGCCAGCAGCGTAGGTCCCGGAGGGGCTTCAGGAAACACCATATATTTT. It is translated as CASSVGPGGASGNTIYF.